A selection of T cell receptor beta chains follows, all from one sample in a study of follicular helper T cells after annual influenza vaccination. Here immunoSEQ multiplex PCR was the method, and the copy in TCRdb shows in-frame clones only, minus some. The sample consists of about 7,100 clones, approximately 82% of them appearing once. The sample was CXCR5- memory CD4+ T cells sorted from blood, taken 7 days after influenza vaccination. The receptors come from an adult who received the influenza vaccine. Both conserved end residues are part of each CDR3. The D gene is left open where the match is weak. For some rows the clone size is stated as once, few or many, or as a class when expanded; others skip it.

D: NA; V: TRBV7-2; size: NA; J: TRBJ2-1; CDR3: CASSLSGTGYNEQFF; DNA: TGTGCCAGCAGCTTAAGCGGGACAGGCTACAATGAGCAGTTCTTC
D: NA; V: TRBV19; size: once; J: TRBJ1-2; CDR3: CASSMGQRTDGYTF; DNA: TGTGCCAGTAGTATGGGGCAGAGAACTGATGGCTACACCTTC
D: TRBD1; V: TRBV19; size: NA; J: TRBJ2-5; CDR3: CASSIAGTGPETQYF; DNA: TGTGCCAGTAGTATAGCCGGGACAGGGCCAGAGACCCAGTACTTC
D: TRBD1; V: TRBV19; size: NA; J: TRBJ1-2; CDR3: CASSRKPARGGNYGYTF; DNA: TGTGCCAGTAGCCGCAAACCGGCCAGGGGGGGTAACTATGGCTACACCTTC
D: NA; V: TRBV29-1; size: once; J: TRBJ1-5; CDR3: CSVGYREAQPQHF; DNA: TGCAGCGTTGGATATAGGGAGGCTCAGCCCCAGCATTTT
D: NA; V: TRBV21-1; size: NA; J: TRBJ2-7; CDR3: CASSKVKGIAGEVLEQYF; DNA: TGTGCCAGCAGCAAAGTGAAGGGGATAGCGGGAGAGGTGTTGGAGCAGTACTTC
D: TRBD1; V: TRBV5-5; size: NA; J: TRBJ2-4; CDR3: CASTPAETGTNIQYF; DNA: TGTGCCAGCACCCCGGCCGAGACAGGGACGAACATTCAGTACTTC
D: NA; V: TRBV7-2; size: NA; J: TRBJ2-6; CDR3: CASSLRRRAGANVLTF; DNA: TGTGCCAGCAGCTTAAGACGGAGGGCCGGGGCCAACGTCCTGACTTTC
D: TRBD2; V: TRBV7-2; size: NA; J: TRBJ2-2; CDR3: CASSLMRTSENTGELFF; DNA: TGTGCCAGCAGCTTAATGAGGACTAGCGAAAACACCGGGGAGCTGTTTTTT
D: NA; V: TRBV15; size: NA; J: TRBJ2-5; CDR3: CATSRVGEETQYF; DNA: TGTGCCACCAGCAGAGTCGGGGAAGAGACCCAGTACTTC
D: TRBD2; V: TRBV28; size: NA; J: TRBJ2-2; CDR3: CASSLGTSGNGELFF; DNA: TGTGCCAGCAGCCTTGGGACTAGCGGGAATGGGGAGCTGTTTTTT
D: NA; V: TRBV28; size: few; J: TRBJ2-7; CDR3: CASSPGPVSSYEQYF; DNA: TGTGCCAGCAGTCCGGGACCTGTAAGCTCCTACGAGCAGTACTTC
D: NA; V: TRBV5-1; size: once; J: TRBJ1-4; CDR3: CASSPDYSGTYNEKLFF; DNA: TGCGCCAGCAGCCCCGATTATTCCGGGACCTATAATGAAAAACTGTTTTTT
D: NA; V: TRBV7-7; size: NA; J: TRBJ2-5; CDR3: CASSLAREETQYF; DNA: TGTGCCAGCAGCTTAGCCCGGGAGGAGACCCAGTACTTC
D: TRBD2; V: TRBV29-1; size: NA; J: TRBJ2-3; CDR3: CSVVWGLAGDTDTQYF; DNA: TGCAGCGTTGTATGGGGACTAGCGGGGGACACAGATACGCAGTATTTT
D: TRBD1; V: TRBV30; size: NA; J: TRBJ2-7; CDR3: CAWGQGYTAYEQYF; DNA: TGTGCCTGGGGACAGGGTTATACCGCTTACGAGCAGTACTTC
D: NA; V: TRBV15; size: few; J: TRBJ2-7; CDR3: CATSRDRVEQYF; DNA: TGTGCCACCAGCAGAGACAGGGTCGAGCAGTACTTC
D: NA; V: TRBV27; size: NA; J: TRBJ2-2; CDR3: CASRKPGLANTGELFF; DNA: TGTGCCAGCAGAAAGCCGGGACTGGCGAACACCGGGGAGCTGTTTTTT
D: TRBD1; V: TRBV20-1; size: NA; J: TRBJ1-1; CDR3: CSALTGWEAFF; DNA: TGCAGTGCTCTGACAGGGTGGGAAGCTTTCTTT
D: NA; V: TRBV28; size: NA; J: TRBJ2-2; CDR3: CASSLGGILRTGELFF; DNA: TGTGCCAGCAGCCTTGGGGGAATACTTCGTACCGGGGAGCTGTTTTTT
D: NA; V: TRBV6-1; size: NA; J: TRBJ1-2; CDR3: CASSEHSSLGLDYGYTF; DNA: TGTGCCAGCAGTGAACACTCTTCTTTGGGACTGGACTATGGCTACACCTTC
D: TRBD2; V: TRBV18; size: once; J: TRBJ2-5; CDR3: CASSPLSAGVGLRETQYF; DNA: TGTGCCAGCTCACCACTATCAGCGGGAGTGGGTCTCCGGGAGACCCAGTACTTC
D: NA; V: TRBV2; size: few; J: TRBJ2-3; CDR3: CASAYGTDTQYF; DNA: TGTGCCAGCGCCTATGGGACAGATACGCAGTATTTT
D: NA; V: TRBV2; size: once; J: TRBJ2-2; CDR3: CASMGRANTGELFF; DNA: TGTGCCAGCATGGGCAGGGCGAACACCGGGGAGCTGTTTTTT
D: TRBD1; V: TRBV5-1; size: NA; J: TRBJ2-1; CDR3: CASTMGQGARNEQFF; DNA: TGCGCCAGCACCATGGGACAGGGGGCGAGGAATGAGCAGTTCTTC